The present T cell receptor beta chain was sequenced within a study of T cells after posttransplantation cyclophosphamide. Study-level findings and limits: Blood and skin or GI T cell repertoires showed limited TRB overlap. After PTCy, TRB diversity resembled that of CNI/methotrexate controls. Donor CD8+ memory clones often dominated recipient blood repertoires at later times.

The table came from immunoSEQ multiplex PCR; TCRdb's copy has only in-frame clones and leaves some out. This repertoire shows around 47,000 clones, 85% to 95% found once; its top ten account for about 3%. Between the trimmed V and J ends, which lost 3 bases and 3 bases, there was a span of 12 bases. The CDR3 is 15 residues long. CDR1 is MDHEN and CDR2 is SYDVKM in the germline V gene. This clone was detected once. What it binds is not known. The TCR comes from a woman in her twenties or thirties in good health and a related stem cell transplant donor. The chain uses TRBV28 and TRBJ1-5; D is uncertain. Source material: PBMCs. CDR3 bases: TGTGCCAGCAGTTTGATGGCTCGGGACAATCAGCCCCAGCATTTT. This translates into CASSLMARDNQPQHF. The complete variable domain, with remaining parts taken from reference TRBV28 and TRBJ1-5, reads DVKVTQSSRYLVKRTGEKVFLECVQDMDHENMFWYRQDPGLGLRLIYFSYDVKMKEKGDIPEGYSVSREKKERFSLILESASTNQTSMYLCASSLMARDNQPQHFGDGTRLSIL.